A selection of T cell receptor beta chains follows, all from one sample in a study of blood T cell repertoires in COVID-19. The data were produced by immunoSEQ multiplex PCR, yet TCRdb's version contains in-frame clones alone and is incomplete. The table shows approximately 180,000 clones, with 70% to 90% occurring only once. Sequences were obtained from peripheral blood. Receptors were obtained from a human donor in a cohort sampled during active COVID-19. The CDR3 runs from the conserved cysteine through the conserved F or W. The D gene is left open where the match is weak. Clone size, where shown, is once, few, many, or a class for clones that have expanded.

d_call j_call clone_size v_call cdr3_aa cdr3_nt
TRBD1 TRBJ1-1 - TRBV12-3/TRBV12-4 CASSQRQGEAFF TGTGCCAGCAGCCAGAGACAGGGTGAAGCTTTCTTT
- TRBJ1-4 - TRBV5-5 CASSLLGAINEKLFF TGTGCCAGCAGCTTGCTGGGGGCCATTAATGAAAAACTGTTTTTT
- TRBJ2-4 once TRBV19 CASSSALGSGAKNIQYF TGTGCCAGTAGTAGTGCGCTGGGGTCGGGGGCCAAAAACATTCAGTACTTC
- TRBJ2-2 once TRBV5-1 CASSSGNTGELFF TGCGCCAGCAGCTCCGGGAACACCGGGGAGCTGTTTTTT
- TRBJ2-5 - TRBV3-1/TRBV3-2 CASSQDRERDQETQYF TGTGCCAGCAGCCAAGATCGGGAGAGAGACCAAGAGACCCAGTACTTC
- TRBJ1-2 - TRBV9 CASSVATGNGGYTF TGTGCCAGCAGCGTAGCAACAGGGAATGGTGGCTACACCTTC
- TRBJ2-3 - TRBV11-2 CASSPTVVTQYF TGTGCCAGCAGCCCTACGGTAGTTACGCAGTATTTT
TRBD2 TRBJ2-1 - TRBV6-2/TRBV6-3 CASSWTSGRAKNNEQFF TGTGCCAGCAGTTGGACTAGCGGGAGGGCCAAAAACAATGAGCAGTTCTTC
- TRBJ2-5 - TRBV6-1 CASSELIQETQYF TGTGCCAGCAGTGAATTAATACAAGAGACCCAGTACTTC
- TRBJ2-1 - TRBV7-8 CASSLDSRVGLSNEQFF TGTGCCAGCAGCTTAGATTCCAGAGTCGGACTAAGCAATGAGCAGTTCTTC
TRBD1 TRBJ1-5 - TRBV18 CASSPTGTDQPQHF TGTGCCAGCTCACCGACGGGGACAGATCAGCCCCAGCATTTT
- TRBJ2-3 - TRBV19 CASSIAGNTDTQYF TGTGCCAGTAGTATCGCAGGAAACACAGATACGCAGTATTTT
TRBD2 TRBJ2-1 - TRBV4-3 CASSQELYSGRAQWNGNEQFF TGCGCCAGCAGCCAAGAGCTCTATAGCGGGAGGGCCCAATGGAATGGAAATGAGCAGTTCTTC
TRBD2 TRBJ2-5 - TRBV7-4 CASSSRTSGSQETQYF TGTGCCAGCAGCTCCCGGACTAGCGGGAGCCAAGAGACCCAGTACTTC
- TRBJ1-1 - TRBV5-8 CASSFFVNTEAFF TGTGCCAGCAGCTTCTTCGTGAACACTGAAGCTTTCTTT
TRBD1 TRBJ2-3 - TRBV6-1 CASSESGTGFPDTQYF TGTGCCAGCAGTGAATCCGGGACAGGGTTCCCAGATACGCAGTATTTT
TRBD2 TRBJ2-1 - TRBV7-8 CASSVPGLAGVEQFF TGTGCCAGCAGCGTCCCGGGACTAGCGGGAGTTGAGCAGTTCTTC
TRBD2 TRBJ2-7 - TRBV5-6 CASSLAGSGRAWYEQYF TGTGCCAGCAGCTTGGCCGGTAGCGGGAGGGCCTGGTACGAGCAGTACTTC
- TRBJ2-1 once TRBV20-1 CSASVYPNEQFF TGCAGTGCTAGTGTCTACCCGAATGAGCAGTTCTTC
TRBD1 TRBJ2-7 - TRBV5-4 CASSAESGGNEQYF TGTGCCAGCAGCGCCGAGTCAGGGGGCAACGAGCAGTACTTC
- TRBJ2-1 - TRBV10-3 CAIGRGALGDEQFF TGTGCCATCGGGAGAGGCGCGCTGGGCGATGAGCAGTTCTTC
- TRBJ1-5 - TRBV2 CASSYWGGAQPQHF TGTGCCAGCAGTTATTGGGGTGGGGCTCAGCCCCAGCATTTT
TRBD1 TRBJ1-1 - TRBV6-6 CASSPQTGPGEAFF TGTGCCAGCAGCCCTCAGACAGGGCCGGGTGAAGCTTTCTTT
TRBD2 TRBJ2-3 once TRBV4-1 CASSPSGRAGTDTQYF TGCGCCAGCAGCCCTAGCGGGAGGGCCGGCACAGATACGCAGTATTTT
TRBD1 TRBJ2-2 - TRBV10-3 CAISGGTGTSTGELFF TGTGCCATCAGTGGGGGGACAGGCACTAGCACCGGGGAGCTGTTTTTT
- TRBJ2-3 - TRBV5-1 CASCRGISTDTQYF TGCGCCAGCTGTCGGGGGATTAGCACAGATACGCAGTATTTT
- TRBJ1-5 - TRBV19 CASSALAGSSLFSNQPQHF TGTGCCAGTAGTGCCCTCGCGGGGTCCTCATTATTTAGCAATCAGCCCCAGCATTTT
- TRBJ2-7 - TRBV28 CASSTGKRSYEQYF TGTGCCAGCAGTACAGGAAAGCGCTCCTACGAGCAGTACTTC
TRBD1 TRBJ2-7 - TRBV2 CASSQDRSYEQYF TGTGCCAGCAGCCAGGACAGGAGCTACGAGCAGTACTTC
TRBD1 TRBJ1-2 - TRBV27 CASSLQGDRGGGYTF TGTGCCAGCAGCTTACAGGGCGACAGGGGAGGTGGCTACACCTTC
TRBD2 TRBJ2-3 - TRBV24-1 CATSEPRGRVGTDTQYF TGTGCCACCAGTGAACCCCGAGGGAGGGTCGGCACAGATACGCAGTATTTT
TRBD1 TRBJ2-7 - TRBV15 CATSPSPGQGYEQYF TGTGCCACCAGTCCGAGTCCGGGACAGGGATACGAGCAGTACTTC
TRBD2 TRBJ2-5 - TRBV3-1/TRBV3-2 CASSQEGTSGGHQYF TGTGCCAGCAGCCAAGAAGGCACTAGCGGGGGGCACCAGTACTTC
TRBD2 TRBJ2-7 - TRBV3-1/TRBV3-2 CASSQASGIGNEQYF TGTGCCAGCAGCCAGGCTAGCGGAATAGGAAACGAGCAGTACTTC
TRBD2 TRBJ2-1 - TRBV12-5 CASGWAGGNEQFF TGTGCTAGTGGTTGGGCGGGAGGCAATGAGCAGTTCTTC
TRBD2 TRBJ2-7 - TRBV6-2/TRBV6-3 CASSTTGFRLAENYEQYF TGTGCCAGCAGCACCACCGGTTTTAGACTAGCGGAGAACTACGAGCAGTACTTC
TRBD1 TRBJ1-3 - TRBV9 CASSVGTGANTIYF TGTGCCAGCAGCGTGGGGACAGGGGCCAACACCATATATTTT
TRBD1 TRBJ1-6 - TRBV30 CAWSVGTGVLGNSPLHF TGTGCCTGGAGTGTCGGGACAGGGGTTTTAGGGAATTCACCCCTCCACTTT
TRBD1 TRBJ2-3 - TRBV18 CASSRDSFRTDTQYF TGTGCCAGCTCACGGGACAGCTTTCGCACAGATACGCAGTATTTT
TRBD2 TRBJ2-7 - TRBV4-2 CASSQGTSGSDPSYEQYF TGTGCCAGCAGCCAAGGGACTAGCGGGAGTGACCCCTCCTACGAGCAGTACTTC
TRBD2 TRBJ2-3 - TRBV7-8 CASSFSGAGSTDTQYF TGTGCCAGCAGCTTCTCGGGAGCGGGGAGCACAGATACGCAGTATTTT
- TRBJ2-7 - TRBV27 CASSLSGGGIYEQYF TGTGCCAGCAGTTTATCGGGGGGTGGGATCTACGAGCAGTACTTC
TRBD1 TRBJ2-4 - TRBV5-5 CASSGGQAADIQYF TGTGCCAGCAGCGGGGGACAGGCTGCGGACATTCAGTACTTC
TRBD2 TRBJ2-1 - TRBV9 CASSVASGVYNEQFF TGTGCCAGCAGCGTAGCCAGCGGGGTCTACAATGAGCAGTTCTTC
- TRBJ1-6 - TRBV9 CASSVAPSVPNSPLHF TGTGCCAGCAGCGTAGCCCCCTCGGTTCCTAATTCACCCCTCCACTTT
TRBD1 TRBJ2-2 - TRBV12-5 CASGEGQGDTGELFF TGTGCTAGTGGCGAGGGACAGGGGGACACCGGGGAGCTGTTTTTT
- TRBJ2-7 - TRBV2 CASSEARQGEQYF TGTGCCAGCAGTGAAGCTAGGCAGGGAGAGCAGTACTTC
- TRBJ2-1 - TRBV28 CASAGSYNEQFF TGTGCCAGCGCAGGGTCCTACAATGAGCAGTTCTTC
- TRBJ2-3 - TRBV15 CATSRDSRDTDTQYF TGTGCCACCAGCAGAGATTCTAGAGACACAGATACGCAGTATTTT
- TRBJ2-7 - TRBV27 CAKAKQTSKQGSYEQYF TGTGCCAAAGCGAAACAAACATCAAAACAGGGCTCCTACGAGCAGTACTTC
- TRBJ1-1 - TRBV7-2 CASRQAMGAEAFF TGTGCCAGCAGACAGGCGATGGGGGCAGAAGCTTTCTTT
TRBD2 TRBJ2-1 - TRBV28 CASSFRLADNEQFF TGTGCCAGCAGTTTCCGACTAGCGGACAATGAGCAGTTCTTC
- TRBJ2-7 - TRBV15 CATSMFSSEQYF TGTGCCACCAGCATGTTCTCCTCCGAGCAGTACTTC
- TRBJ2-7 - TRBV5-4 CASSLTGNTYEQYF TGTGCCAGCAGCTTGACGGGGAATACCTACGAGCAGTACTTC